The sequence of this T cell receptor (beta chain) was determined in a study of T cell repertoires in cytomegalovirus infection. From the reads, TCRdb called clonotypes with MiXCR, one entry per CDR3 protein. The profile shows about 830,000 distinct CDR3 sequences, about 33% of them singletons. This clonotype was counted once. Its target is unknown. Germline V gene lookup returns CDR1 MNHNY and CDR2 SVGAGI (reference sequence). Trimming cost V 2 bases and J 5 bases, with 11 bases left between them. The CDR3 loop spans 14 amino acids. This clonotype was obtained from a human donor in good health (CMV status not recorded). Some clones in this sample may be carry-over from other donors' samples. Sequencing was performed on cultured CD8+ T cells from PBMCs, taken from culture after CMV antigen stimulation. J is TRBJ2-3 and V is TRBV6-6, with D uncertain. The CDR3 DNA follows: TGTGCCAGCAGTTACGAGGTAGCAGTAGATACGCAGTATTTT. It translates to CASSYEVAVDTQYF.